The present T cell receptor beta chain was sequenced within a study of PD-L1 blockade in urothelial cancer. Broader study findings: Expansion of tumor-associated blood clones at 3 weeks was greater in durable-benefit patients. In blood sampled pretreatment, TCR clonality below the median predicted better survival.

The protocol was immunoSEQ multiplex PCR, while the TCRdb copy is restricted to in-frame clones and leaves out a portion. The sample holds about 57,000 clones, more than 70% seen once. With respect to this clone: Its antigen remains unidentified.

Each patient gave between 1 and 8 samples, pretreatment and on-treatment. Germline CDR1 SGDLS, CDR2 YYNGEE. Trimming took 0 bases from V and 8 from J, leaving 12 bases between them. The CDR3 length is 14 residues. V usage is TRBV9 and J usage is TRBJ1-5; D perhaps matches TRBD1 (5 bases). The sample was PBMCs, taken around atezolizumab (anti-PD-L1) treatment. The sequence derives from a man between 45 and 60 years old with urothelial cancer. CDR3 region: CASSVEGLGEPQHF. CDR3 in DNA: TGTGCCAGCAGCGTAGAGGGCCTAGGGGAGCCCCAGCATTTT.